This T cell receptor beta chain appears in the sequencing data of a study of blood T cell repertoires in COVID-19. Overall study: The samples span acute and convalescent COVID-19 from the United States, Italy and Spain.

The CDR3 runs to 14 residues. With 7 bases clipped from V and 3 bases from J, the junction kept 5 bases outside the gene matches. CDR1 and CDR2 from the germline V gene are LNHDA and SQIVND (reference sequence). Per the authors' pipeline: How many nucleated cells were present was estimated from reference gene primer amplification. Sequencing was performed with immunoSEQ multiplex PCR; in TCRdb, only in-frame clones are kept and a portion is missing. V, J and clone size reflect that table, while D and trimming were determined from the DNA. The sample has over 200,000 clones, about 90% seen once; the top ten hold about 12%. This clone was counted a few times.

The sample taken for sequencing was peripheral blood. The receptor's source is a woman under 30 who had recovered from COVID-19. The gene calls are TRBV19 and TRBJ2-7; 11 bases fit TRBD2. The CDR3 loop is CASTGTSGNYEQYF. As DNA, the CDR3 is TGTGCCAGTACCGGGACTAGCGGAAACTACGAGCAGTACTTC.